This entry describes one TCR beta chain. Its antigen is still unknown. The sample comes from a study of glioma-infiltrating T cells. Study information: Before surgery, glioma patients received dexamethasone for at most six days. Study-wide results and limits: Shared blood CDR3 signature motifs marked patients with low tissue-blood divergence. Tissue-blood divergence was below expectation in non-neoplastic patients, above in gliomas.

Per the germline V gene, CDR1 is DFQATT and CDR2 is SNEGSKA (reference sequence). The CDR3 extends over 17 amino acids. The junction had 12 bases not matched to a gene; V was cut back by 3 bases and J by 8 bases. The iRepertoire nested amplicon-rescue multiplex PCR amplified TCR alpha and beta CDR3s from RNA. One-step reverse transcription and amplification started from approximately 100-400 ng of tissue mRNA or PBMC total RNA. TCRdb ran MiXCR on the multiplex PCR reads and lists one entry per CDR3 protein. This table has a few hundred thousand distinct CDR3 sequences, 41% appearing once. The sequencing sample was made of glioma tissue, nonneoplastic brain tissue, or PBMCs (not recorded which). The rearrangement joins TRBV20-1 to TRBJ2-1; 14 bases align to TRBD2. This clonotype originated in a human donor with low-grade glioma or glioblastoma, undergoing nonglioma brain surgery, or in good health (not recorded which). As DNA, the CDR3 is TGCAGTGCTAGGGGACAAGGGACTAGCGGGAGTTGGGATGAGCAGTTCTTC. Translation gives CSARGQGTSGSWDEQFF.